One sample yielded the 17 T cell receptor beta chains listed below, sequenced in a study of human T cells and chemical hapten exposure. Via MiXCR, TCRdb re-called the RACE reads, giving one row per CDR3 protein. The sample comprises around 300,000 distinct CDR3 sequences, 4.5% to 7% of which are singletons, and around 8% rests with the top ten. Time point indicated: pre-sensitization, week 0. Described treatment: therapeutic diphenylcyclopropenone sensitization with weekly scalp DPC. Sequencing used whole blood, obtained in connection with sensitization to the hapten diphenylcyclopropenone (DPC). These TCRs come from a young woman with alopecia areata. Some clones in this sample may be carry-over from other donors' samples.

This chain links TRBV7-2 with TRBJ2-3; 8 positions match TRBD2. This CDR3 has 16 amino acids. The V segment lost 4 bases and the J segment 1 base; nucleotides outside the gene matches: 7. Germline V lookup: CDR1 SGHTA, CDR2 FQGNSA. CDR3 residues: CASSSRNGGGTDTQYF. The CDR3 bases are TGTGCCAGCAGCTCAAGGAACGGGGGGGGCACAGATACGCAGTATTTT.

This clonotype turned up a few times. The J gene is TRBJ2-3, the V gene TRBV27, with 11 bases identical to TRBD2. V lost 3 bases and J lost 14; bases outside the gene matches: 7. Germline lookup yields CDR1 MNHEY and CDR2 SMNVEV (reference sequence). This CDR3 is built from 13 residues. The CDR3, as DNA: TGTGCCAGCAGTTTTATAGCGGGGGGGCCATCGTATTTT. It is translated as CASSFIAGGPSYF.

The gene calls are TRBV7-2 and TRBJ1-5; 7 bases fit TRBD1. In germline, CDR1 is SGHTA, CDR2 FQGNSA. The CDR3 has 15 amino acids. Losses at the gene ends were 5 bases for V and 2 bases for J; bases not matched to a gene: 6. The CDR3 sequence is CASSQGQGGNQPQHF. Here the CDR3 DNA reads TGTGCCAGCAGCCAGGGGCAGGGGGGCAATCAGCCCCAGCATTTT.

The chain has TRBV7-8 and TRBJ1-5; tentative D call: TRBD1 (6 bases). Per germline, CDR1 SGHVS and CDR2 FQNEAQ. The ends were cut back, 1 base at V and 3 bases at J, with 13 bases in the middle. The length of the CDR3 is 16 residues. The CDR3 loop reads CASSLEGRGFNQPQHF. DNA of the CDR3: TGTGCCAGCAGCTTAGAGGGCAGGGGATTCAATCAGCCCCAGCATTTT.

This clonotype has a handful of counts. CDR3 amino acids: CSVVVAARSYEQYF. As DNA, the CDR3 is TGCAGCGTTGTGGTGGCGGCCCGATCCTACGAGCAGTACTTC. The J gene is TRBJ2-7, the V gene TRBV29-1; D is ambiguous. CDR1 and CDR2 from the germline V gene are SQVTM and ANQGSEA. The CDR3 consists of 14 residues. V was pared by 4 bases and J by 1 base, with 14 bases between.

The chain is built from TRBV10-3 and TRBJ2-6; TRBD1 or TRBD2 may be the D gene (5 bases each). Germline loops: CDR1 ENHRY, CDR2 SYGVKD. This CDR3 region has 16 residues. V gave up 8 bases and J gave up 0 bases, with 14 bases separating them. This CDR3 is CAISPAGSSGANVLTF. The CDR3 coding sequence is TGTGCCATCTCGCCCGCAGGGAGCTCTGGGGCCAACGTCCTGACTTTC.

This clonotype was picked up a small number of times. The gene calls are TRBV7-9 and TRBJ1-6; D possibly corresponds to TRBD1 (6 bases). Germline CDR1 reads SEHNR; CDR2 reads FQNEAQ (reference sequence). The length of the CDR3 is 15 residues. With 2 bases removed from V and 6 bases from J, the gap between germline ends came to 11 bases. CDR3 bases: TGTGCCAGCAGCTTATCGGGGACACTTAATTCACCCCTCCACTTT. Amino acid sequence: CASSLSGTLNSPLHF.

The table lists this clonotype with many counts. The chain joins TRBV7-9 to TRBJ2-6; D may be TRBD1 (6 bases). V was clipped by 5 bases and J by 0 bases, with 14 bases between them. Germline V gives CDR1 SEHNR, CDR2 FQNEAQ (reference sequence). The CDR3 has 17 amino acids. The CDR3 protein is CASSPGTWSSGANVLTF. The CDR3 DNA sequence: TGTGCCAGCAGCCCAGGGACATGGAGCTCTGGGGCCAACGTCCTGACTTTC.

The chain combines TRBV20-1 with TRBJ2-7; maybe TRBD1 (6 bases). Germline loops: CDR1 DFQATT, CDR2 SNEGSKA (reference sequence). The CDR3 loop spans 13 amino acids. Between the trimmed V and J ends, which lost 4 bases and 4 bases, there was a span of 14 bases. The CDR3 region is CSAKEVGAYEQYF. CDR3 DNA: TGCAGTGCTAAAGAAGTGGGGGCGTACGAGCAGTACTTC.

This clonotype was seen a few times. The chain is built from TRBV27 and TRBJ2-7; weak D call: TRBD2 (6 bases). Germline assignment: CDR1 MNHEY and CDR2 SMNVEV (reference sequence). The CDR3 has 15 residues. With 5 bases removed from V and 2 bases from J, the gap between germline ends came to 16 bases. The CDR3 nucleotides read TGTGCCAGCAGTCCCCTGGGGGGAACCCCCTACGAGCAGTACTTC. This sequence encodes CASSPLGGTPYEQYF.

This clonotype was observed many times. This rearrangement joins TRBV6-6 to TRBJ1-2, with 11 bases matching TRBD1. V dropped 10 bases and J dropped 4; count of bases not matched to a gene: 5. Germline V gene sequence: CDR1 MNHNY, CDR2 SVGAGI (reference sequence). The CDR3 is 13 amino acids. The CDR3, as DNA: TGTGCCACTACCGGGACAGGGGGCTATGGCTACACCTTC. Protein product: CATTGTGGYGYTF.

This clonotype was seen only a few times. This chain joins TRBV5-1 and TRBJ1-5, with D maybe TRBD1 (6 bases). Trimming took off 0 bases at V and 6 bases at J, with 13 bases between the two ends. Germline V gives CDR1 SGHRS, CDR2 YFSETQ. CDR3 length: 15 amino acids. The CDR3 DNA reads as TGCGCCAGCAGCTTGGACGGGGGCGCCCGTCAGCCCCAGCATTTT. Protein: CASSLDGGARQPQHF.

This clonotype was seen more than once but under ten times. This chain links TRBV14 with TRBJ2-7, with TRBD1 matching over 9 bases. This CDR3 comprises 15 residues. J lost 4 bases, V lost 4 bases, and 8 bases had no gene match. In germline, CDR1 is SGHDN, CDR2 FVKESK. DNA of the CDR3: TGTGCCAGCAGCCCATACAGGGGGCGCGAGTACGAGCAGTACTTC. Translation: CASSPYRGREYEQYF.

This clonotype was detected a few times. The chain carries TRBV10-3 and TRBJ1-4; D gene uncertain. The CDR3 contains 15 residues. CDR1 and CDR2 (germline): ENHRY, SYGVKD. The ends were cut back, 3 bases at V and 6 bases at J, with 14 bases in the middle. CDR3 DNA sequence: TGTGCCATCAGTGAAACCGGGTTTAGGGATGAAAAACTGTTTTTT. Translation gives CAISETGFRDEKLFF.

The sample holds a few counts of this clonotype. The chain couples TRBV29-1 to TRBJ2-1; possibly TRBD1 for D (6 bases). The V gene's germline CDR1 is SQVTM and CDR2 ANQGSEA. Trimming took off 4 bases at V and 3 bases at J, with 7 bases between the two ends. The CDR3 is 12 residues long. The CDR3 region has the DNA TGCAGCGTTGCAGGGGTCTACAATGAGCAGTTCTTC. Translation: CSVAGVYNEQFF.

The CDR3 DNA follows: TGTGCCAGCAGTCAGACCGTAGGAAGTCAGCCCCAGCATTTT. Its protein product is CASSQTVGSQPQHF. The rearrangement links TRBV6-2 or TRBV6-3 to TRBJ1-5; D is undetermined. The germline CDR1 and CDR2 sequences are MNHEY and SVGEGT. There are 14 residues in the CDR3. Trimming cost V 5 bases and J 6 bases, with 14 bases left between them.

This chain uses TRBV3-1 with TRBJ1-1; D not resolved. With 0 bases removed from V and 2 bases from J, the gap between germline ends came to 10 bases. The CDR3 contains 15 residues. The germline gives CDR1 LGHDT, CDR2 YNNKEL (reference sequence). As DNA, the CDR3 is TGTGCCAGCAGCCAAGAATCGACACTTAACACTGAAGCTTTCTTT. Residues: CASSQESTLNTEAFF.